The T cell receptor beta chain under discussion was sequenced for a study of metastatic and nonmetastatic thyroid tumors. Study details: It was across blood and tumor or nodule tissue from malignant and benign thyroid patients that repertoires were compared.

This clone has ten or more counts. Its target is not known. Other DNA sequences in the same sample also yield this CDR3. Each patient came to thyroid surgery without any prior treatment (of any kind). General study points: In both blood and tumor samples, TCR beta diversity was reported significantly higher for malignant than benign nodules.

V lost 2 bases, J lost 8 bases, and 15 bases lay in between. The CDR3 extends over 15 amino acids. Germline CDR1 is SEHNR and CDR2 is FQNEAQ (reference sequence). TCRdb used MiXCR to call clones anew from the PCR reads. The sample has more than 40,000 clones, roughly 3.1% seen once. Sequencing input: blood. The chain employs TRBV7-9 and TRBJ1-4, with D maybe TRBD1 (6 bases). The sequence was collected from a female donor with papillary thyroid cancer or a benign thyroid nodule (not recorded which). Some clones in this sample may be carry-over from other donors' samples. DNA for the CDR3: TGTGCCAGCAGCTTAACACAGGGTGACGGGGAAAAACTGTTTTTT. It yields the protein CASSLTQGDGEKLFF.